The 18 T cell receptor beta chains below were found in one sample sequenced in a study of identical twins. Each CDR3 protein is one row after TCRdb ran MiXCR on the 5' RACE reads. The table records 1.5 million to 2 million distinct CDR3 sequences, around 29% of them present only once. Sequenced material: cord blood. These TCRs come from a newborn girl in good health.

This clonotype has more than one count but fewer than ten. The chain couples TRBV5-1 to TRBJ1-2; D remains ambiguous. V was pared by 4 bases and J by 3 bases, with 13 bases between. The CDR3 is 14 amino acids. Germline V gives CDR1 SGHRS, CDR2 YFSETQ. The CDR3 bases are TGCGCCAGCAGCCCAGAGCAGGCCCACTATGGCTACACCTTC. Protein product: CASSPEQAHYGYTF.

This clonotype has a count of ten or more. The chain carries TRBV6-6 and TRBJ1-6; D possibly corresponds to TRBD1 (5 bases). The length of the CDR3 is 15 residues. Germline V gene sequence: CDR1 MNHNY, CDR2 SVGAGI (reference sequence). Between the trimmed V and J ends, which lost 2 bases and 4 bases, there was a span of 9 bases. The CDR3: CASSYRGPYNSPLHF. CDR3 coding DNA: TGTGCCAGCAGTTACAGGGGACCGTATAATTCACCCCTCCACTTT.

This clonotype showed up just a few times. The chain combines TRBV2 with TRBJ1-2, with D unresolved. V was shortened by 3 bases and J by 8 bases, with 16 bases between the two germline ends. The CDR3 loop spans 14 amino acids. CDR1 and CDR2 (germline): SNHLY, FYNNEI. Here the CDR3 DNA reads TGTGCCAGCAGTGATGGGGTTCGGGTCTTGGGCTACACCTTC. It yields the protein CASSDGVRVLGYTF.

The chain joins TRBV12-3 or TRBV12-4 to TRBJ2-1; the match to TRBD2 covers 8 bases. The CDR3 runs 13 residues. The trim removed 3 bases at V and 8 bases at J, leaving 3 bases unmatched. CDR3: CASSLGTRYEQFF. CDR3 coding DNA: TGTGCCAGCAGTTTGGGGACTAGATATGAGCAGTTCTTC.

For this clonotype: An end of the junction differs from the germline gene, which may be a read error. V usage is TRBV12-3 or TRBV12-4 and J usage is TRBJ1-5, with D possibly matching TRBD1 (5 bases). The CDR3 runs 16 residues. CDR3 sequence: CASSSLRRGGNRPQHF. The CDR3 DNA reads TGTGCCAGCAGTTCTCTCCGGAGGGGTGGCAATCGGCCCCAGCATTTT.

This chain links TRBV16 with TRBJ1-1, with D unresolved. Germline V gene data show CDR1 as KGHSY and CDR2 as FQNENV. This CDR3 region has 11 residues. The ends were cut back, 3 bases at V and 7 bases at J, with 6 bases in the middle. The chain's CDR3 is CASSQNVEAFF. As DNA, the CDR3 is TGTGCCAGCAGCCAGAATGTTGAAGCTTTCTTT. Variable domain in full (rest from reference TRBV16 and TRBJ1-1): GEEVAQTPKHLVRGEGQKAKLYCAPIKGHSYVFWYQQVLKNEFKFLISFQNENVFDETGMPKERFSAKCLPNSPCSLEIQATKLEDSAVYFCASSQNVEAFFGQGTRLTVV.

A few counts support this clonotype. The chain uses TRBV5-6 and TRBJ2-1; D is perhaps TRBD2 (6 bases). This CDR3 comprises 16 residues. From germline, CDR1 is SGHDT and CDR2 YYEEEE. The V gene lost 4 bases and the J gene lost 3 bases, with 17 bases spanning the gap. The CDR3 sequence: CASSLFRDWRYNEQFF. DNA for the CDR3: TGTGCCAGCAGCCTGTTCCGGGACTGGCGCTACAATGAGCAGTTCTTC.

V usage is TRBV27 and J usage is TRBJ1-4; 10 bases match TRBD1. The length of the CDR3 is 16 residues. With 3 bases clipped from V and 8 bases from J, the junction kept 9 bases outside the gene matches. Germline CDR1 and CDR2: MNHEY and SMNVEV (reference sequence). CDR3 DNA: TGTGCCAGCAGTTTTGGAGACAGGGGGCTCGGGGAAAAACTGTTTTTT. Amino acids: CASSFGDRGLGEKLFF.

About this clonotype: Relative to the germline gene, one junction end is altered; a read error may explain this. The chain is built from TRBV4-2 and TRBJ2-1, with 9 bases identical to TRBD1. CDR3 length: 14 amino acids. Germline CDR1 LGHNA, CDR2 YNFKEQ. The CDR3: CACSLGTGRNEQFF. In nucleotides, the CDR3 is TGTGCCTGCAGCCTCGGGACAGGGAGGAATGAGCAGTTCTTC.

This clonotype has more than one count but fewer than ten. The J gene is TRBJ1-5, the V gene TRBV7-2; D remains unclear. The CDR3 covers 13 residues. Trimming shortened V by 0 bases and J by 7 bases, and 7 bases separated the two germline ends. Germline V gene data show CDR1 as SGHTA and CDR2 as FQGNSA. The CDR3 DNA is TGTGCCAGCAGCTTAGCAGACCTACAGCCCCAGCATTTT. As protein: CASSLADLQPQHF.

The chain has TRBV29-1 and TRBJ2-7, with TRBD1 matching over 7 bases. Germline V lookup: CDR1 SQVTM, CDR2 ANQGSEA. The V and J ends lost 2 bases and 3 bases, in that order; junction bases with no gene match: 13. The CDR3 runs 16 residues. The CDR3 region is CSVEPKHRDSFYEQYF. In DNA form, the CDR3 reads TGCAGCGTTGAACCGAAGCACCGGGACAGCTTCTACGAGCAGTACTTC.

The V call is TRBV7-2, the J call TRBJ2-3; 7 positions agree with TRBD2. V shed 5 bases, J shed 2 bases, and the junction held 7 bases outside the gene matches. The germline CDR1 and CDR2 sequences are SGHTA and FQGNSA. There are 15 residues in the CDR3. The CDR3 loop reads CASSVSSGITDTQYF. The CDR3 DNA sequence: TGTGCCAGCAGCGTTTCTAGCGGAATCACAGATACGCAGTATTTT.

This chain connects TRBV3-1 to TRBJ2-5; perhaps TRBD2 as D (5 bases). Deletions cut 4 bases from V and 11 bases from J, with 20 bases between. The CDR3 is made up of 14 amino acids. CDR1 is LGHDT, CDR2 YNNKEL, per germline (reference sequence). The CDR3 loop reads CASSPADLLWEQYF. CDR3 nucleotides: TGTGCCAGCAGCCCAGCCGACCTCCTATGGGAGCAGTACTTC.

The chain has TRBV6-1 and TRBJ2-3; TRBD1 might be the D (5 bases). CDR1 and CDR2 (germline): MNHNS, SASEGT. There are 16 residues in the CDR3. Trimming shortened V by 2 bases and J by 4 bases, and 16 bases separated the two germline ends. CDR3 loop: CASSESRVFRADTQYF. The CDR3 nucleotides are TGTGCCAGCAGTGAATCCAGGGTTTTTCGAGCAGATACGCAGTATTTT.

V gene TRBV18 combines with J gene TRBJ2-7; D possibly corresponds to TRBD1 (6 bases). There are 14 residues in the CDR3. Germline V lookup: CDR1 KGHSH, CDR2 LQKENI. The V end lost 10 bases, the J end lost 1 base, and 17 bases lay between the germline ends. The CDR3 spells CANKDKGGSYEQYF. The CDR3 region has the DNA TGTGCCAACAAAGATAAAGGGGGATCCTACGAGCAGTACTTC. Complete variable domain (other parts from reference TRBV18 and TRBJ2-7): NAGVMQNPRHLVRRRGQEARLRCSPMKGHSHVYWYRQLPEEGLKFMVYLQKENIIDESGMPKERFSAEFPKEGPSILRIQQVVRGDSAAYFCANKDKGGSYEQYFGPGTRLTVT.

This clonotype was seen a few times. The genes are TRBV28 and TRBJ2-1; 8 bases align to TRBD2. CDR3 length: 16 residues. V dropped 4 bases and J dropped 3; count of bases not matched to a gene: 8. Germline loops: CDR1 MDHEN, CDR2 SYDVKM. CDR3 nucleotide sequence: TGTGCCAGCAGTTACAACGGGAGGGCCGTCTACAATGAGCAGTTCTTC. Translating gives CASSYNGRAVYNEQFF.

The chain combines TRBV19 with TRBJ1-6; no reliable D call. Between the trimmed V and J ends, which lost 3 bases and 5 bases, there was a span of 8 bases. The CDR3 covers 14 residues. CDR1 and CDR2 (germline): LNHDA, SQIVND (reference sequence). The CDR3 coding sequence is TGTGCCAGTAGTATCGTGAGAGATAATTCACCCCTCCACTTT. This gives the protein CASSIVRDNSPLHF. The entire variable domain, with the rest obtained from reference TRBV19 and TRBJ1-6, is as follows: DGGITQSPKYLFRKEGQNVTLSCEQNLNHDAMYWYRQDPGQGLRLIYYSQIVNDFQKGDIAEGYSVSREKKESFPLTVTSAQKNPTAFYLCASSIVRDNSPLHFGNGTRLTVT.

This clonotype was counted only a few times. The chain recombines TRBV20-1 with TRBJ2-7; D tentatively reads TRBD1 or TRBD2 (5 bases each). The germline V and J ends were trimmed by 3 bases and 0 bases, with 18 bases remaining between them. The CDR3 is made up of 16 amino acids. Germline V gene data show CDR1 as DFQATT and CDR2 as SNEGSKA (reference sequence). CDR3 sequence reads: CSARGRVKGSSYEQYF. CDR3 DNA: TGCAGTGCTAGGGGCAGGGTAAAAGGGAGCTCCTACGAGCAGTACTTC.